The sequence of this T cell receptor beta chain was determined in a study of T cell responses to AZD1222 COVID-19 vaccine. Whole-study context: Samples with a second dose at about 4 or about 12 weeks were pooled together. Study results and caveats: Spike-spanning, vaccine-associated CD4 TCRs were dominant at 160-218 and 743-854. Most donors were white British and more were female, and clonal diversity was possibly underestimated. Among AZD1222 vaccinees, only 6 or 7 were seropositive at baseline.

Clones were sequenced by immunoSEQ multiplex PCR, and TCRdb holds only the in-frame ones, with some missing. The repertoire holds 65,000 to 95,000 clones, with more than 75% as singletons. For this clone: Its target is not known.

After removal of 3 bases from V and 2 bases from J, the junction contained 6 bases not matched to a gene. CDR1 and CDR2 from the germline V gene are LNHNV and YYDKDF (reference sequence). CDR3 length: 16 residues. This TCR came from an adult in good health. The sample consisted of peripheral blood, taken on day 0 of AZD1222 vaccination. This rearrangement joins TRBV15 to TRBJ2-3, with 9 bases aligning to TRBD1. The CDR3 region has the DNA TGTGCCACCAGCAGTACGACAGGGGGTTTCACAGATACGCAGTATTTT. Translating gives CATSSTTGGFTDTQYF.